The present TCR beta chain was sequenced within a study of T cell responses to AZD1222 COVID-19 vaccine. Overall study findings and caveats: Donors were largely white British and mainly female; clonal diversity was possibly underestimated. The reported proportion of spike-specific TCRs targeting unmutated variant regions was nearly half. Samples come after the peak T cell response, not at day 14. Only a handful of AZD1222 recipients were seropositive at baseline.

Profiled with immunoSEQ multiplex PCR; TCRdb holds only in-frame clones, not every one. The sample yields 100,000 to 150,000 clones, around nine tenths seen once. The CDR3 length is 13 residues. Trimming at V came to 6 bases and at J to 4 bases, leaving 4 bases not matched to a gene. Germline loops: CDR1 SQVTM, CDR2 ANQGSEA. In the case of this clone: Its target is not known.

This receptor was taken from an adult in good health. The rearrangement uses TRBV29-1 and TRBJ2-5; 11 bases agree with TRBD2. Sequencing was performed on peripheral blood, taken on day 0 of AZD1222 vaccination. The CDR3 reads CSVDGLAGETQYF. CDR3 in DNA: TGCAGCGTCGACGGACTAGCGGGAGAGACCCAGTACTTC.